The 20 T cell receptor beta chains reported below all come from one sample, sequenced in a study of T cells in Graves' hyperthyroidism and ophthalmopathy. Amplified TCR beta CDR3 regions came from RNA transcripts. Initially, a first-round RT-PCR of the TCR CDR3 employed the HTBI primer set. TCRdb re-called the multiplex PCR reads with MiXCR, one entry per CDR3 protein. The sample has over 700,000 distinct CDR3 sequences, around 20% seen once. The sample comprised blood. Every receptor here comes from a woman aged 50 to 65 with Graves' hyperthyroidism that later progressed to Graves' ophthalmopathy.

This clonotype came up many times. The V call is TRBV2, the J call TRBJ2-7, with D possibly being TRBD1 (6 bases). The CDR3 has 14 amino acids. CDR1 SNHLY and CDR2 FYNNEI come from the germline V gene. The V and J ends lost 4 bases and 5 bases respectively, with 15 bases between them. As DNA, the CDR3 is TGTGCCAGCAGTGGGACAGACAGGTCCCACGAGCAGTACTTC. Residues: CASSGTDRSHEQYF.

This clonotype was seen more than once but under ten times. The genes are TRBV13 and TRBJ1-1, with D perhaps matching TRBD1 (5 bases). The germline V gene encodes CDR1 PRHDT and CDR2 FYEKMQ (reference sequence). The V end lost 6 bases, the J end lost 0 bases, and 14 bases lay between the germline ends. This CDR3 has 15 amino acids. The DNA of the CDR3 is TGTGCCAGCAGTGAACCGGGACTCATGAACACTGAAGCTTTCTTT. As protein: CASSEPGLMNTEAFF.

In this sample, this clonotype turned up many times. V is TRBV20-1 and J is TRBJ1-1; D not resolved. The V and J ends lost 2 bases and 4 bases respectively, with 17 bases between them. There are 15 residues in the CDR3. The germline gives CDR1 DFQATT, CDR2 SNEGSKA (reference sequence). The CDR3 DNA is TGCAGTGCTAGAAACAACCCGGGCAGACGCACTGAAGCTTTCTTT. Translating it yields CSARNNPGRRTEAFF.

CDR3 amino acids: CASSWEGGQGLTGELFF. CDR3 coding DNA: TGTGCCAGCAGTTGGGAGGGGGGACAGGGGCTCACCGGGGAGCTGTTTTTT. The chain employs TRBV12-3 or TRBV12-4 and TRBJ2-2, with 10 bases that match TRBD1. The ends lost 4 bases at V and 4 bases at J; junction bases unmatched: 9. CDR3 length: 17 amino acids.

As for this clonotype: The germline gene is not matched at one end of the junction; a read error may be the cause. The V and J genes are TRBV6-1 and TRBJ2-5; 8 bases map to TRBD1. Germline CDR1 and CDR2: MNHNS and SASEGT. The CDR3 loop spans 12 amino acids. CDR3 in DNA: TGTGCCAGCGATAGCAGACAGGGGCCCAGGGACTTC. Translating gives CASDSRQGPRDF.

The table lists this clonotype with many counts. The V and J genes are TRBV4-1 and TRBJ1-2; 7 bases line up with TRBD1. This CDR3 is 13 amino acids long. J lost 3 bases, V lost 6 bases, and 4 bases had no gene match. CDR1 is MGHRA, CDR2 YSYEKL, per germline. The CDR3 region has the DNA TGCGCCAGCAGTCGTGGGACAGACTATGGCTACACCTTC. It yields the protein CASSRGTDYGYTF.

The V gene is TRBV3-1, the J gene TRBJ2-6; D remains unclear. Germline V gene data show CDR1 as LGHDT and CDR2 as YNNKEL (reference sequence). This CDR3 spans 17 amino acids. The V end lost 2 bases, the J end lost 1 base, and 12 bases lay between the germline ends. The CDR3 sequence is CASSQSLPWSGANVLTF. The CDR3, as DNA: TGTGCCAGCAGCCAAAGTCTACCCTGGTCTGGGGCCAACGTCCTGACTTTC.

Many counts were recorded for this clonotype. This chain joins TRBV6-1 and TRBJ1-3; no clear D gene. The CDR3 spans 15 residues. Germline V gene data show CDR1 as MNHNS and CDR2 as SASEGT. The V end was cut by 6 bases, the J end by 0 bases, with 12 bases between. The CDR3 loop reads CASRATLSSGNTIYF. CDR3 bases: TGTGCCAGCAGAGCAACACTGAGCTCTGGAAACACCATATATTTT.

The J gene is TRBJ1-2, the V gene TRBV4-2, with D maybe TRBD1 (6 bases). CDR1 is LGHNA and CDR2 is YNFKEQ in the germline V gene. The CDR3 is 15 amino acids. The ends were cut back, 0 bases at V and 8 bases at J, with 16 bases in the middle. The CDR3 bases are TGTGCCAGCAGCCAAGAGTCCGCGGGGGCAGGCGGCTACACCTTC. Protein sequence: CASSQESAGAGGYTF.

This chain links TRBV7-9 with TRBJ1-3; TRBD1 matches 7 bases. The CDR3 sequence is 15 residues long. Germline loops: CDR1 SEHNR, CDR2 FQNEAQ (reference sequence). With 6 bases clipped from V and 2 bases from J, the junction kept 7 bases outside the gene matches. The CDR3 sequence is CASRSGTVTGNTIYF. The DNA for the CDR3 is TGTGCCAGCAGATCCGGGACAGTGACTGGAAACACCATATATTTT.

Concerning this clonotype: A much larger clone differs from this one at a single base, so this may be a read error. This CDR3 is missing its conserved last phenylalanine or tryptophan, likely due to a read error. The chain couples TRBV20-1 to TRBJ2-6, with 7 bases aligning to TRBD1. V was pared by 5 bases and J by 3 bases, with 4 bases of the junction left unmatched. Germline lookup yields CDR1 DFQATT and CDR2 SNEGSKA (reference sequence). There are 14 residues in the CDR3. For the CDR3, the DNA is TGCAGTGCTCCTGGGACAGTTGGGGCCAACGTCCTGACTTCC. Protein product: CSAPGTVGANVLTS.

This clonotype was detected ten times or more. The chain combines TRBV20-1 with TRBJ1-5; D possibly corresponds to TRBD1 (5 bases). From germline, CDR1 is DFQATT and CDR2 SNEGSKA (reference sequence). There are 15 residues in the CDR3. Trimming removed 3 bases from V and 3 bases from J, with 15 bases in between. The CDR3 region is CSARTGAQNNQPQHF. In DNA, the CDR3 is TGCAGTGCTAGGACTGGGGCACAAAACAATCAGCCCCAGCATTTT.

This rearrangement joins TRBV19 to TRBJ1-1; 8 bases fit TRBD1. Germline values: CDR1 LNHDA, CDR2 SQIVND (reference sequence). The CDR3 contains 16 residues. After removal of 4 bases from V and 4 bases from J, the junction contained 11 bases not matched to a gene. The CDR3 is CASSTGQGRRTTEAFF. CDR3 bases: TGTGCCAGTAGTACCGGACAGGGACGACGAACCACTGAAGCTTTCTTT.

V gene TRBV29-1 combines with J gene TRBJ2-3; tentatively, D is TRBD2 (6 bases). Trimming took 5 bases from V and 2 from J, leaving 17 bases between them. The germline CDR1 and CDR2 sequences are SQVTM and ANQGSEA. CDR3 length: 15 residues. The CDR3 DNA reads TGCAGCGTTTCCCGGGACTCTGGTTACACAGATACGCAGTATTTT. Protein: CSVSRDSGYTDTQYF.

The chain combines TRBV12-5 with TRBJ2-1, with 9 bases fitting TRBD2. Trimming took 1 base from V and 7 from J; bases not matched to a gene: 8. This CDR3 has 16 amino acids. Germline CDR1 and CDR2: LGHNT and FRNRAP. The CDR3 loop is CASGLATSGGGNEQFF. DNA of the CDR3: TGTGCTAGTGGTTTGGCGACTAGCGGTGGGGGTAATGAGCAGTTCTTC.

This clonotype was counted a few times. A junction end diverges from the germline sequence, so it may reflect a read error. The chain joins TRBV5-1 to TRBJ2-7, with TRBD1 identical over 7 bases. The germline V gene encodes CDR1 SGHRS and CDR2 YFSETQ. The CDR3 runs 14 residues. CDR3 residues: CASSGTKGAYGQYF. Here the CDR3 DNA reads TGCGCCAGCAGCGGGACCAAGGGGGCCTACGGGCAGTACTTC.

The rearrangement joins TRBV20-1 to TRBJ1-4; 7 bases agree with TRBD1. V was clipped by 0 bases and J by 3 bases; unmatched bases: 4. Germline assignment: CDR1 DFQATT and CDR2 SNEGSKA (reference sequence). The CDR3 is 15 amino acids. The CDR3: CSARDGGTANEKLFF. CDR3 in DNA: TGCAGTGCTAGAGATGGAGGGACAGCTAATGAAAAACTGTTTTTT.

This clonotype was counted ten times or more. The V gene is TRBV9, the J gene TRBJ1-1, with 7 bases fitting TRBD1. With 0 bases clipped from V and 4 bases from J, the junction kept 9 bases outside the gene matches. Germline V gene sequence: CDR1 SGDLS, CDR2 YYNGEE. CDR3 size: 16 residues. CDR3 region: CASSVGTGGFGTEAFF. The CDR3 DNA sequence: TGTGCCAGCAGCGTAGGGACAGGCGGGTTCGGCACTGAAGCTTTCTTT.

This clonotype was seen a few times. An end of the junction does not agree with germline; a read error may underlie this. The chain recombines TRBV7-7 with TRBJ1-5; D uncertain. The germline V gene has CDR1 SSHAT and CDR2 FNYEAQ (reference sequence). The CDR3 spans 20 residues. The CDR3 region is CASSLVDITVPPDSNQPQHF. The CDR3 nucleotides read TGTGCTAGCAGCTTAGTTGACATCACGGTCCCTCCTGATAGCAATCAGCCCCAGCATTTT.

This clonotype was counted a few times. The chain carries TRBV12-3 or TRBV12-4 and TRBJ1-6, with D unresolved. The CDR3 length is 16 residues. Trimming took off 3 bases at V and 8 bases at J, with 17 bases between the two ends. The CDR3, as DNA: TGTGCCAGCAGTTTGTCGGAAACCCCACGGCATTCACCCCTCCACTTT. Translating gives CASSLSETPRHSPLHF.